The next 18 T cell receptor beta chains were all read from a single sample in a study of T cell responses to AZD1222 COVID-19 vaccine. Profiling relied on immunoSEQ multiplex PCR, and the TCRdb table lists in-frame clones only, not all of them. The sample has 150,000 to 200,000 clones; about 90% are singletons. The sequencing used peripheral blood, collected 28 days after the second AZD1222 dose. Source of these receptors: an adult who received the AZD1222 COVID-19 vaccine.

The chain combines TRBV20-1 with TRBJ1-2; no clear D gene. V shed 3 bases and J shed 8 bases, with 10 bases lying between them. Germline-derived CDR1 and CDR2 are DFQATT and SNEGSKA (reference sequence). The CDR3 runs 11 residues. The CDR3 is CSASPPEGYTF. The CDR3 DNA follows: TGCAGTGCTAGTCCTCCAGAAGGCTACACCTTC.

This chain joins TRBV6-5 and TRBJ1-6; D is perhaps TRBD1 (6 bases). V lost 7 bases to trimming and J lost 7 bases, with 17 bases between them. The CDR3 is 15 amino acids. Germline CDR1 reads MNHEY; CDR2 reads SVGAGI. In nucleotides, the CDR3 is TGTGCCAGCACCTATAGGGGGATGAGGAATTCACCCCTCCACTTT. Translating gives CASTYRGMRNSPLHF.

V usage is TRBV4-1 and J usage is TRBJ2-2, with 10 bases matching TRBD1. With V trimmed by 6 bases and J by 3 bases, 4 bases remained unmatched. This CDR3 is built from 15 residues. Germline V gives CDR1 MGHRA, CDR2 YSYEKL. CDR3 protein: CASRAGTGDTGELFF. CDR3 DNA: TGCGCCAGCAGAGCCGGGACAGGGGACACCGGGGAGCTGTTTTTT.

V usage is TRBV27 and J usage is TRBJ1-3, with TRBD1 matching 8 bases. This CDR3 has 16 amino acids. Germline V gives CDR1 MNHEY, CDR2 SMNVEV (reference sequence). The V and J ends lost 4 bases and 0 bases, in that order; junction bases with no gene match: 5. The CDR3 spells CASSWTGPSSGNTIYF. The CDR3 region has the DNA TGTGCCAGCAGTTGGACAGGGCCGAGCTCTGGAAACACCATATATTTT.

The gene calls are TRBV4-1 and TRBJ1-1, with a weak D call TRBD1 (5 bases). Germline loops: CDR1 MGHRA, CDR2 YSYEKL. Trimming pared 3 bases from V and 4 bases from J, leaving 15 bases between. There are 15 residues in the CDR3. The CDR3 loop is CASSHLPGAVTEAFF. The CDR3 DNA is TGCGCCAGCAGCCACCTCCCCGGGGCGGTCACTGAAGCTTTCTTT.

The chain's CDR3 is CASSIRATSTDTQYF. For the CDR3, the DNA is TGTGCCAGTAGTATTAGAGCAACTAGCACAGATACGCAGTATTTT. The genes are TRBV19 and TRBJ2-3; D unclear. The germline gives CDR1 LNHDA, CDR2 SQIVND (reference sequence). The CDR3 is 15 residues long. V lost 3 bases, J lost 0 bases, and 10 bases lay in between.

The chain is built from TRBV5-6 and TRBJ1-5, with D perhaps matching TRBD1 (5 bases). Germline V gene data show CDR1 as SGHDT and CDR2 as YYEEEE. The CDR3 length is 14 residues. V lost 0 bases and J lost 8, with 12 bases in between. The CDR3: CASSLAGGSEPQHF. The CDR3, as DNA: TGTGCCAGCAGCTTGGCCGGGGGATCAGAGCCCCAGCATTTT.

The chain is built from TRBV6-5 and TRBJ2-1; D is perhaps TRBD1 or TRBD2 (5 bases each). In germline, CDR1 is MNHEY, CDR2 SVGAGI. The CDR3 extends over 14 amino acids. V lost 8 bases and J lost 9, with 20 bases in between. CDR3 nucleotides: TGTGCCAGCGTCGGGGCTAGCAGTTCCTGTGAGCAGTTCTTC. This codes for CASVGASSSCEQFF.

J is TRBJ2-7 and V is TRBV5-1; 12 nucleotides match TRBD1. V was pared by 2 bases and J by 6 bases, with 3 bases of the junction left unmatched. The CDR3 contains 14 residues. From germline, CDR1 is SGHRS and CDR2 YFSETQ. CDR3 sequence reads: CASSLGTGGLEQYF. The CDR3 DNA reads as TGCGCCAGCAGCTTAGGGACAGGGGGCCTCGAGCAGTACTTC.

The chain links TRBV7-6 to TRBJ2-1, with a tentative D call TRBD2 (6 bases). V dropped 4 bases and J dropped 8 bases, with 18 bases sitting between them. Germline V gives CDR1 SGHVS, CDR2 FNYEAQ. The CDR3 length is 15 residues. CDR3 sequence reads: CASSSTRLLIDEQFF. The CDR3, as DNA: TGTGCCAGCAGCTCGACTAGGCTTTTAATAGATGAGCAGTTCTTC.

The chain has TRBV2 and TRBJ2-7; 11 bases match TRBD2. This CDR3 comprises 15 residues. Unmatched junction bases numbered 6, after V lost 5 bases and J lost 3 bases. Germline V gene sequence: CDR1 SNHLY, CDR2 FYNNEI. As DNA, the CDR3 is TGTGCCAGCAGTCGACTAGCGGGAATAAGCTACGAGCAGTACTTC. This encodes CASSRLAGISYEQYF. The full variable domain, rest sourced from reference TRBV2 and TRBJ2-7, is EPEVTQTPSHQVTQMGQEVILRCVPISNHLYFYWYRQILGQKVEFLVSFYNNEISEKSEIFDDQFSVERPDGSNFTLKIRSTKLEDSAMYFCASSRLAGISYEQYFGPGTRLTVT.

CDR3 DNA sequence: TGTGCCAGTAGTATTAAACAGGGAAATTCACCCCTCCACTTT. This codes for CASSIKQGNSPLHF. The V call is TRBV19, the J call TRBJ1-6, with D possibly matching TRBD1 (6 bases). The CDR3 totals 14 residues. The V end was cut by 3 bases, the J end by 7 bases, with 10 bases between. Per germline, CDR1 LNHDA and CDR2 SQIVND (reference sequence).

The genes are TRBV19 and TRBJ1-1, with TRBD1 matching 12 bases. V was pared by 4 bases and J by 1 base, with 10 bases of the junction left unmatched. The CDR3 is 18 residues long. Germline CDR1 reads LNHDA; CDR2 reads SQIVND (reference sequence). CDR3 region: CASSTGGTGGRGNTEAFF. Here the CDR3 DNA reads TGTGCCAGTAGTACGGGGGGGACAGGGGGCCGAGGGAACACTGAAGCTTTCTTT.

The CDR3 sequence: CASGQYRGLSVKPNYGYTF. CDR3 bases: TGTGCTAGTGGTCAATACAGGGGGCTTTCGGTAAAGCCTAACTATGGCTACACCTTC. V and J are TRBV12-5 and TRBJ1-2; TRBD1 matches 9 bases. CDR1 LGHNT and CDR2 FRNRAP come from the germline V gene. The CDR3 is 19 amino acids. The V and J ends lost 5 bases and 0 bases, in that order; junction bases with no gene match: 16.

This rearrangement joins TRBV29-1 to TRBJ1-1; a possible D gene is TRBD1 (5 bases). Deletions cut 1 base from V and 5 bases from J, with 11 bases between. CDR1 and CDR2 (germline): SQVTM, ANQGSEA. CDR3 length: 13 amino acids. CDR3 loop: CSVEVREWTEAFF. The CDR3 DNA is TGCAGCGTTGAAGTCAGGGAATGGACTGAAGCTTTCTTT.

This chain uses TRBV5-8 with TRBJ1-2; D not resolved. Germline lookup yields CDR1 SGHTS and CDR2 YDEGEE. The CDR3 is 13 residues long. Trimming took 3 bases from V and 8 from J, leaving 14 bases between them. CDR3 sequence: CASSSGPLRGYTF. CDR3 nucleotides: TGTGCCAGCAGCTCCGGCCCCTTGCGGGGCTACACCTTC.

The CDR3 DNA is TGTGCCAGCAGCTTAGCTAGCGGGGGGACTAGCACAGATACGCAGTATTTT. Amino acid sequence: CASSLASGGTSTDTQYF. The V call is TRBV5-4, the J call TRBJ2-3, with 11 bases that match TRBD2. The CDR3 loop spans 17 amino acids. Germline V gives CDR1 SGHNT, CDR2 YYREEE (reference sequence). Losses at the gene ends were 2 bases for V and 0 bases for J; bases not matched to a gene: 5.

The rearrangement joins TRBV28 to TRBJ2-7; 9 nucleotides match TRBD1. With V trimmed by 4 bases and J by 9 bases, 19 bases remained unmatched. CDR1 is MDHEN, CDR2 SYDVKM, per germline. This CDR3 comprises 17 residues. CDR3 loop: CASSSGTGLGLVSGQYF. CDR3 in DNA: TGTGCCAGCAGTTCCGGGACAGGGCTTGGGTTAGTGTCAGGGCAGTACTTC.